This T cell receptor beta chain was captured by sequencing in a study of Ad26.COV2.S vaccination and SARS-CoV-2 variants. On the study more broadly: Participants got Ad26.COV2.S intramuscularly, once or twice 56 days apart. Overall study findings and caveats: Recipients of either vaccine or placebo displayed similar breadth of non-spike TCRs.

In its sample, this clone was seen a few times. The antigen is undetermined. The treatment is: 15 to 20 received Ad26.COV2.S at low or high dose, single or two shots; roughly five received placebo; per-sample allocation not given. It was on day 63 after the first vaccine or placebo injection that samples were taken. Within Boston, the person who donated was an adult of 18-55 years. It was Wuhan-strain SARS-CoV-2 spike that the Ad26 vaccine vector expressed. Clones were sequenced by immunoSEQ multiplex PCR, and TCRdb holds only the in-frame ones, with some missing. Of about 320,000 clones listed, about 82% were seen once; the top ten hold 2.1%. This CDR3 comprises 15 residues. V was clipped by 2 bases and J by 7 bases, with 12 bases between them. Germline V gives CDR1 SEHNR, CDR2 FQNEAQ (reference sequence).

The sample here was peripheral blood, taken in a trial of Ad26.COV2.S vaccine versus placebo. The origin of this receptor is a person between 18 and 60 years old who received the Ad26.COV2.S COVID-19 vaccine or a placebo. The rearrangement links TRBV7-9 to TRBJ1-6; D is undetermined. The CDR3 is CASSLSDGSNSPLHF. In nucleotides, the CDR3 is TGTGCCAGCAGCTTATCGGACGGATCAAATTCACCCCTCCACTTT.